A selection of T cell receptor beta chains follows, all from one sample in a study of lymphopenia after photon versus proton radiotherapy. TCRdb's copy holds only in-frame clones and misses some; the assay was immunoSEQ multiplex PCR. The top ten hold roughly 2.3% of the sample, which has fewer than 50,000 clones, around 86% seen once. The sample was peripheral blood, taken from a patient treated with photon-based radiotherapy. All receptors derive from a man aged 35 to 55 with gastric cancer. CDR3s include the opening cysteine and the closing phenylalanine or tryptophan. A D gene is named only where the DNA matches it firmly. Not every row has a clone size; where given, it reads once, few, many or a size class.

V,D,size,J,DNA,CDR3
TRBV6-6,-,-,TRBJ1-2,TGTGCCAGCAGGGTAACAGGTCGACGGGACATCTATGGCTACACCTTC,CASRVTGRRDIYGYTF
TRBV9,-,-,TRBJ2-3,TGTGCCAGCAGCCTGGGGGGTGATAGCACAGATACGCAGTATTTT,CASSLGGDSTDTQYF
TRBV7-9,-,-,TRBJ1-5,TGTGCCAGCAGCTTGGGGGGGAGGCCCCAGCATTTT,CASSLGGRPQHF
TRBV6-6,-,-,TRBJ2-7,TGTGCCAGCAGTCCCCCCGGGCCCGAGCAGTACTTC,CASSPPGPEQYF
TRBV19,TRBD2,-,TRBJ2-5,TGTGCCAGTAGTAGTGGGGGAGCGGGGTTGCTCCAAGAGACCCAGTACTTC,CASSSGGAGLLQETQYF
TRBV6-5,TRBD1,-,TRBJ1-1,TGTGCCAGCAGGGTAGGGACAGGGGGGACTGAAGCTTTCTTT,CASRVGTGGTEAFF
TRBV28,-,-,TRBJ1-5,TGTGCCAGCATCTCAACGGGAGGGACCAGCAATCAGCCCCAGCATTTT,CASISTGGTSNQPQHF
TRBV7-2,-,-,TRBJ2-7,TGTGCCAGCAGCCGGGGTTTTAAAGTCGAGCAGTACTTC,CASSRGFKVEQYF
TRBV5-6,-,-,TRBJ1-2,TGTGCCAGCAGCCCCCAAAACTATGGCTACACCTTC,CASSPQNYGYTF
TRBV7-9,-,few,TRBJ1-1,TGTGCCAGCAGCTTAGAGGCAAGAGACACTGAAGCTTTCTTT,CASSLEARDTEAFF
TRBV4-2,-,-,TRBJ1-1,TGTGCCAGCAGCCTCAATCCGGACAGTTCCACTGAAGCTTTCTTT,CASSLNPDSSTEAFF
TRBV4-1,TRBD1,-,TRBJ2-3,TGCGCCAGCAGCCAAGACCGGGACAGGGCCACAGATACGCAGTATTTT,CASSQDRDRATDTQYF
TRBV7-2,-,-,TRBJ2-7,TGTGCCAGCAGTCTCCCCCCAAGGGACGACGAGCAGTACTTC,CASSLPPRDDEQYF
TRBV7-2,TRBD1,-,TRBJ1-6,TGTGCCAGCAGCGCGGGACAGGAGGGTTCACCCCTCCACTTT,CASSAGQEGSPLHF
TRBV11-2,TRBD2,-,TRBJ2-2,TGTGCCAGCAGCGCCTTAGCGGGGGGTACCGGGGAGCTGTTTTTT,CASSALAGGTGELFF
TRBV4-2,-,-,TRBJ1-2,TGTGCCAGCAGCCAAGGGGGGCTAGGGTATGGCTACACCTTC,CASSQGGLGYGYTF
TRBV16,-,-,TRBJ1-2,TGTGCCAGCAGCCAAGAGGGGGGCGAAGGCTACACCTTC,CASSQEGGEGYTF
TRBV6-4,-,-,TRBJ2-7,TGTGCCAGCAGTAGGGGACTGGATTCCTACGAGCAGTACTTC,CASSRGLDSYEQYF
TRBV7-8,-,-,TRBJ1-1,TGTGCCAGCAGCTGGCAGGGGACTGAAGCTTTCTTT,CASSWQGTEAFF
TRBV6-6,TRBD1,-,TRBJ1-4,TGTGCCAGCAGTCGGGACAGGGTTGAAAAACTGTTTTTT,CASSRDRVEKLFF